Shown below are 11 T cell receptor beta chains from a single sample sequenced in a study of cytomegalovirus exposure and HLA in healthy donors (dated by TCRdb to about 2017). The library came from the immunoSEQ multiplex PCR assay. A mixture of 60 forward primers for TCR Vbeta segments and 13 reverse primers for TCR Jbeta segments was used in the multiplex PCR. TCRdb re-hosts the immuneACCESS table, in-frame sequences only. Its copies lack some clones; in the studies checked, an unresolved V gene accounts for under half of them, and the cause for the rest is not known. The sample table holds about 130,000 clones, of which about 74% were seen once. The leading ten clones occupy roughly 3% of the sample. Sequenced: PBMCs. These receptor sequences come from a man aged 40-49 years in good health and CMV-seronegative.

The chain combines TRBV4-3 with TRBJ2-5; weak D call: TRBD1 (6 bases). The CDR3 length is 13 residues. Germline V CDR1 and CDR2: LGHNA, YSLEER. V shed 1 base and J shed 9 bases, with 12 bases lying between them. The CDR3 loop is CASSQGVGGAQYF. CDR3 nucleotide sequence: TGCGCCAGCAGCCAAGGTGTTGGGGGCGCCCAGTACTTC.

This clone occurred a few times. The rearrangement uses TRBV7-3 and TRBJ2-1, with 11 nucleotides matching TRBD2. The CDR3 sequence is 15 residues long. Germline V lookup: CDR1 SGHTA, CDR2 FQGTGA. The J segment lost 6 bases and the V segment lost 3 bases, leaving 4 bases of the junction unmatched. The CDR3, as DNA: TGTGCCAGCAGCTTCCGGACTAGCGGGCGCAATGAGCAGTTCTTC. As protein: CASSFRTSGRNEQFF.

The rearrangement uses TRBV28 and TRBJ1-1; weak D call: TRBD1 (5 bases). Trimming stripped 6 bases from V and 1 base from J, with 12 bases between. Germline CDR1 MDHEN, CDR2 SYDVKM. CDR3 length: 14 amino acids. The CDR3 reads CASSSGGANTEAFF. For the CDR3, the DNA is TGTGCCAGCAGCTCAGGTGGGGCGAACACTGAAGCTTTCTTT.

This chain links TRBV7-3 with TRBJ2-7; TRBD1 aligns across 7 bases. The CDR3 length is 13 residues. Germline CDR1 reads SGHTA; CDR2 reads FQGTGA. V gave up 4 bases and J gave up 3 bases; unmatched junction bases: 3. The CDR3 sequence: CASSSGQDYEQYF. The CDR3 DNA follows: TGTGCCAGCAGCTCCGGACAGGACTACGAGCAGTACTTC.

The chain employs TRBV29-1 and TRBJ2-3; weak D call: TRBD2 (5 bases). Trimming took off 4 bases at V and 12 bases at J, with 20 bases between the two ends. This CDR3 region has 13 residues. Germline V gene sequence: CDR1 SQVTM, CDR2 ANQGSEA. CDR3 DNA: TGCAGCGTTGGAACGGGGAGCGTCCCAGGCCAGTATTTT. It yields the protein CSVGTGSVPGQYF.

This clone has just a few counts. Germline and junction disagree at one end, which may indicate a read error. The DNA for the CDR3 is TGTGCCAGGGAAAACGGGGACAGGGTCTTT. Translating it yields CARENGDRVF. The chain joins TRBV7-3 to TRBJ1-6, with TRBD1 identical over 9 bases. The CDR3 totals 10 residues. CDR1 SGHTA and CDR2 FQGTGA come from the germline V gene.

V gene TRBV28 combines with J gene TRBJ2-5; the D is unclear. Germline V lookup: CDR1 MDHEN, CDR2 SYDVKM. V was trimmed by 10 bases and J by 3 bases, leaving 9 bases between them. The CDR3 is made up of 11 amino acids. In DNA, the CDR3 is TGTGCCACCCGGAGAGAAGAGACCCAGTACTTC. Its protein product is CATRREETQYF.

This clone was detected a few times. V usage is TRBV6-6 and J usage is TRBJ1-4; 7 bases align to TRBD1. Germline V gene lookup returns CDR1 MNHNY and CDR2 SVGAGI (reference sequence). Losses at the gene ends were 6 bases for V and 5 bases for J; bases not matched to a gene: 9. The CDR3 extends over 15 amino acids. The CDR3 nucleotides read TGTGCCAGCAGACCTCCGGGACAGAGAAATGAAAAACTGTTTTTT. Amino acids: CASRPPGQRNEKLFF.

This rearrangement joins TRBV18 to TRBJ1-5; TRBD1 matches at 7 bases. This CDR3 comprises 14 residues. Germline CDR1 is KGHSH and CDR2 is LQKENI. V dropped 3 bases and J dropped 6; count of bases not matched to a gene: 5. The DNA for the CDR3 is TGTGCCAGCTCACCTTACAGGGGTAGTCAGCCCCAGCATTTT. Translating gives CASSPYRGSQPQHF.

The chain employs TRBV6-6 and TRBJ1-2; possibly TRBD1 for D (6 bases). Germline loops: CDR1 MNHNY, CDR2 SVGAGI (reference sequence). Trimming removed 5 bases from V and 7 bases from J, with 11 bases in between. CDR3 size: 12 residues. Here the CDR3 reads CASSGDIIGYTF. The CDR3 DNA is TGTGCCAGCAGTGGGGACATCATTGGCTACACCTTC.

This chain links TRBV2 with TRBJ1-2; a weak D match, TRBD1 (5 bases). CDR3 length: 12 amino acids. V lost 10 bases and J 3 bases, leaving 12 bases between the germline ends. The V gene's germline CDR1 is SNHLY and CDR2 FYNNEI. CDR3 residues: CATGRGDYGYTF. Here the CDR3 DNA reads TGTGCCACTGGACGGGGGGACTATGGCTACACCTTC.